These 17 T cell receptor beta chains were all obtained from the same sample, sequenced in a study of cytomegalovirus exposure and HLA in healthy donors. PCR used 60 Vbeta primers and 13 Jbeta primers. TCRdb keeps only in-frame clones here, not all; method: immunoSEQ multiplex PCR. The table lists about 90,000 clones, approximately 78% of them singletons. Material: PBMCs. The receptors stem from a woman between 40 and 55 years old in good health and CMV-seropositive.

V is TRBV2 and J is TRBJ2-7; tentative D call: TRBD2 (6 bases). The CDR3 is made up of 16 amino acids. Germline-derived CDR1 and CDR2 are SNHLY and FYNNEI. Deletions cut 11 bases from V and 3 bases from J, with 26 bases between. Written as DNA, the CDR3 is TGTGCCGGACAATTTGGGACTGGCGAGACTTACTACGAGCAGTACTTC. Its protein is CAGQFGTGETYYEQYF.

V is TRBV25-1 and J is TRBJ1-6; perhaps TRBD1 as D (6 bases). Germline CDR1 and CDR2: MGHDK and SYGVNS. The V and J ends lost 1 base and 7 bases respectively, with 14 bases between them. This CDR3 comprises 16 residues. CDR3 loop: CASSESVGGRNSPLHF. The CDR3 DNA reads TGTGCCAGCAGTGAATCGGTAGGGGGACGGAATTCACCCCTCCACTTT.

The chain joins TRBV7-2 to TRBJ1-2; D perhaps matches TRBD1 (6 bases). Germline V lookup: CDR1 SGHTA, CDR2 FQGNSA. The CDR3 extends over 13 amino acids. V shed 5 bases and J shed 6 bases, with 13 bases lying between them. The CDR3 coding sequence is TGTGCCAGCAGCCCTACGGGGGGGCATGGCTACACCTTC. Its translation: CASSPTGGHGYTF.

The rearrangement uses TRBV5-8 and TRBJ2-3, with D perhaps matching TRBD1 (5 bases). From germline, CDR1 is SGHTS and CDR2 YDEGEE. The V end was cut by 4 bases, the J end by 0 bases, with 12 bases between. The CDR3 spans 15 residues. The CDR3 sequence: CASSKTAASTDTQYF. In DNA form, the CDR3 reads TGTGCCAGCAGCAAGACAGCTGCTAGCACAGATACGCAGTATTTT.

The chain recombines TRBV4-1 with TRBJ1-1; 8 bases match TRBD1. The CDR3 runs to 19 residues. The V gene's germline CDR1 is MGHRA and CDR2 YSYEKL. J lost 3 bases, V lost 4 bases, and 19 bases had no gene match. CDR3 DNA sequence: TGCGCCAGCAGCCGATCCGAAGACCGGGACAGGTGGAGGGACACTGAAGCTTTCTTT. It is translated as CASSRSEDRDRWRDTEAFF.

The chain combines TRBV30 with TRBJ1-1; possibly TRBD1 for D (6 bases). The germline V gene encodes CDR1 GTSNPN and CDR2 SVGIG (reference sequence). V shed 4 bases and J shed 5 bases, with 14 bases lying between them. The length of the CDR3 is 13 residues. The CDR3, as DNA: TGTGCCTGGAAGACAGGTATTCAGACTGAAGCTTTCTTT. It translates to CAWKTGIQTEAFF.

The chain uses TRBV28 and TRBJ1-2, with 8 bases that match TRBD1. The CDR3 sequence is 12 residues long. Germline V CDR1 and CDR2: MDHEN, SYDVKM. Unmatched junction bases numbered 3, after V lost 6 bases and J lost 6 bases. CDR3 region: CASSRGRNGYTF. The CDR3 DNA is TGTGCCAGCAGCAGGGGGCGGAATGGCTACACCTTC.

Details on this clone: At one end, the junction sequence differs from germline, possibly due to a read error. This chain links TRBV7-9 with TRBJ2-3; tentative D call: TRBD2 (6 bases). The CDR3 runs 15 residues. Germline CDR1 and CDR2: SEHNR and FQNEAQ (reference sequence). The CDR3 coding sequence is TGTTCCAGCAGCTTAGTGGCTAGCGGCACAGATACGCAGTATTTT. Translation gives CSSSLVASGTDTQYF. Full variable domain (rest looked up from reference TRBV7-9 and TRBJ2-3): DTGVSQNPRHKITKRGQNVTFRCDPISEHNRLYWYRQTLGQGPEFLTYFQNEAQLEKSRLLSDRFSAERPKGSFSTLEIQRTEQGDSAMYLCSSSLVASGTDTQYFGPGTRLTVL.

The chain is built from TRBV19 and TRBJ2-1, with TRBD2 identical over 10 bases. The V gene end was trimmed by 3 bases and the J gene end by 5 bases; junction bases not matched to a gene: 10. Germline assignment: CDR1 LNHDA and CDR2 SQIVND (reference sequence). This CDR3 contains 17 residues. CDR3 nucleotide sequence: TGTGCCAGTAGTATCTTAAGGAGCGGGAGGGACAACAATGAGCAGTTCTTC. This gives the protein CASSILRSGRDNNEQFF.

This chain joins TRBV9 and TRBJ2-1; 7 bases line up with TRBD1. Germline CDR1 reads SGDLS; CDR2 reads YYNGEE. With 4 bases clipped from V and 8 bases from J, the junction kept 12 bases outside the gene matches. This CDR3 is 15 amino acids long. CDR3 coding DNA: TGTGCCAGCAGCTATGCCGGGACAGCCATGGATGAGCAGTTCTTC. Its translation: CASSYAGTAMDEQFF.

The chain recombines TRBV30 with TRBJ2-1; TRBD2 might be the D (5 bases). The ends were cut back, 5 bases at V and 5 bases at J, with 13 bases in the middle. Per the germline V gene, CDR1 is GTSNPN and CDR2 is SVGIG (reference sequence). The CDR3 runs 13 residues. In DNA form, the CDR3 reads TGTGCCTGGCTAACCATGAGGGACAATGAGCAGTTCTTC. Translation: CAWLTMRDNEQFF.

The rearrangement joins TRBV7-9 to TRBJ2-3, with D tentatively TRBD2 (5 bases). CDR3 length equals 17 residues. Germline V CDR1 and CDR2: SEHNR, FQNEAQ (reference sequence). V was trimmed by 0 bases and J by 0 bases, leaving 13 bases between them. CDR3 DNA: TGTGCCAGCAGCTTAGCCCCGACGGGGATCAGCACAGATACGCAGTATTTT. Protein sequence: CASSLAPTGISTDTQYF.

On this clone itself: One junction end disagrees with the germline gene, perhaps due to a read error. The V call is TRBV20-1, the J call TRBJ1-2; TRBD1 aligns across 7 bases. This CDR3 has 11 amino acids. Per the germline V gene, CDR1 is DFQATT and CDR2 is SNEGSKA (reference sequence). CDR3 DNA: TGCAGTGCTAGAGGGGACAGCGGCTACCCCTTC. This codes for CSARGDSGYPF.

The chain uses TRBV7-2 and TRBJ2-5; 11 bases align to TRBD2. The ends lost 2 bases at V and 1 base at J; junction bases unmatched: 3. The CDR3 length is 16 residues. CDR1 is SGHTA and CDR2 is FQGNSA in the germline V gene. CDR3: CASSLNSGGAQETQYF. The CDR3 DNA sequence: TGTGCCAGCAGCTTAAATAGCGGGGGGGCCCAAGAGACCCAGTACTTC.

V usage is TRBV5-4 and J usage is TRBJ2-1; 11 nucleotides match TRBD2. Per the germline V gene, CDR1 is SGHNT and CDR2 is YYREEE (reference sequence). The CDR3 runs to 20 residues. The J segment lost 2 bases and the V segment lost 1 base, leaving 14 bases of the junction unmatched. For the CDR3, the DNA is TGTGCCAGCAGCTTGTTTATGACTAGCGGGACACTAGGGACCTACAATGAGCAGTTCTTC. Protein: CASSLFMTSGTLGTYNEQFF.

The rearrangement uses TRBV9 and TRBJ2-1; the match to TRBD2 covers 13 bases. Per germline, CDR1 SGDLS and CDR2 YYNGEE. Trimming removed 0 bases from V and 3 bases from J; junction bases left unmatched: 15. This CDR3 contains 21 residues. As DNA, the CDR3 is TGTGCCAGCAGCGTAGCTACTTGGACTAGCGGGAGTCAGGGAAGCTACAATGAGCAGTTCTTC. Its translation is CASSVATWTSGSQGSYNEQFF.

The rearrangement joins TRBV9 to TRBJ2-2, with TRBD1 matching over 11 bases. There are 20 residues in the CDR3. V lost 2 bases, J lost 0 bases, and 12 bases stayed unmatched. Germline V gives CDR1 SGDLS, CDR2 YYNGEE. CDR3: CASSVDRGRHTRANTGELFF. CDR3 nucleotides: TGTGCCAGCAGCGTGGACAGGGGGCGTCACACTAGAGCGAACACCGGGGAGCTGTTTTTT.